A selection of T cell receptor beta chains follows, all from one sample in a study of blood T cell repertoires in COVID-19. Using immunoSEQ multiplex PCR, the repertoire was profiled, and TCRdb retains in-frame clones only, with some absent. The table shows about 52,000 clones, with about 91% occurring only once. Sequenced: peripheral blood. The receptors stem from a man aged 50 to 59 with active COVID-19. Both conserved end residues are part of each CDR3. A D gene is named only where the DNA matches it firmly. Some rows have no size entry. The others give once, few or many, or a class for an expanded clone.

>TRBD1|once|TRBJ2-1|TRBV13
CASSRRDRPNEQFF
TGTGCCAGCAGCCGAAGGGACAGACCGAATGAGCAGTTCTTC
>TRBD2|.|TRBJ2-1|TRBV11-2
CASSASGRAGEQFF
TGTGCCAGCAGCGCAAGCGGGAGGGCCGGTGAGCAGTTCTTC
>.|.|TRBJ2-7|TRBV19
CASKMEPSSYEQYF
TGTGCCAGTAAGATGGAGCCTAGCTCCTACGAGCAGTACTTC
>.|.|TRBJ1-1|TRBV10-3
CAISGQLAEAFF
TGTGCCATCTCAGGACAGTTGGCTGAAGCTTTCTTT
>.|.|TRBJ2-1|TRBV28
CASSSQQEWNEQFF
TGTGCCAGCAGTTCCCAACAGGAGTGGAATGAGCAGTTCTTC
>.|.|TRBJ1-2|TRBV3-1/TRBV3-2
CASSQAGLGGYTF
TGTGCCAGCAGCCAAGCAGGGCTGGGTGGCTACACCTTC
>TRBD2|.|TRBJ2-3|TRBV6-4
CARRGGHSRDTQYF
TGTGCCAGGCGGGGGGGACATTCGCGAGATACGCAGTATTTT
>.|.|TRBJ1-2|TRBV3-1/TRBV3-2
CASSQPGEGYGYTF
TGTGCCAGCAGCCAGCCCGGGGAGGGCTATGGCTACACCTTC
>TRBD1|.|TRBJ1-6|TRBV30
CAWSVASGGFYNSPLHF
TGTGCCTGGAGTGTAGCTTCAGGGGGCTTCTATAATTCACCCCTCCACTTT
>.|.|TRBJ1-1|TRBV5-8
CASSWTVLTEAFF
TGTGCCAGCAGCTGGACAGTTCTCACTGAAGCTTTCTTT
>TRBD2|once|TRBJ2-3|TRBV4-2
CASSPSGSRGTDTQYF
TGTGCCAGCAGTCCGAGCGGGAGTCGGGGCACAGATACGCAGTATTTT
>TRBD2|.|TRBJ2-7|TRBV11-3
CASSLRGGGYEQYF
TGTGCCAGCAGCTTACGTGGGGGGGGCTACGAGCAGTACTTC
>.|.|TRBJ2-2|TRBV5-1
CASSLSGNTGELFF
TGCGCCAGCAGCCTGTCGGGGAACACCGGGGAGCTGTTTTTT
>.|.|TRBJ2-3|TRBV27
CASRDGGPGMTQYF
TGTGCCAGTAGGGACGGGGGGCCCGGTATGACGCAGTATTTT
>TRBD2|.|TRBJ2-7|TRBV5-6
CASSSGPGLAGNEQYF
TGTGCCAGCAGCTCGGGACCGGGACTAGCGGGAAATGAGCAGTACTTC
>TRBD2|once|TRBJ2-1|TRBV7-9
CASTPSGSGRNEQFF
TGTGCCAGCACCCCTAGCGGAAGCGGGCGCAATGAGCAGTTCTTC
>TRBD1|.|TRBJ2-3|TRBV19
CASSRTGATDTQYF
TGTGCCAGTAGTCGGACAGGGGCCACAGATACGCAGTATTTT
>TRBD1|.|TRBJ2-1|TRBV11-2
CASSRPGQGNNEQFF
TGTGCCAGCAGCCGTCCGGGACAGGGGAACAATGAGCAGTTCTTC
>.|.|TRBJ2-2|TRBV7-8
CASSLGTQLPGELFF
TGTGCCAGCAGCTTAGGGACTCAGCTGCCGGGGGAGCTGTTTTTT
>.|.|TRBJ2-6|TRBV5-4
CASSLGLAGLAGANVLTF
TGTGCCAGCAGCTTGGGGCTGGCAGGGTTAGCTGGGGCCAACGTCCTGACTTTC
>.|.|TRBJ1-6|TRBV27
CASSLGGAKNSPLHF
TGTGCCAGCAGTTTAGGCGGGGCTAAAAATTCACCCCTCCACTTT
>.|few|TRBJ1-2|TRBV28
CASSLLSYGYTF
TGTGCCAGCAGTTTACTAAGCTATGGCTACACCTTC
>TRBD2|.|TRBJ2-3|TRBV18
CASSMIAGADTQYF
TGTGCCAGCTCTATGATAGCGGGAGCAGATACGCAGTATTTT
>.|.|TRBJ1-2|TRBV19
CASSVTGGNYGYTF
TGTGCCAGCTCTGTCACCGGGGGAAACTATGGCTACACCTTC
>TRBD1|.|TRBJ1-4|TRBV9
CASSATGTGEKLFF
TGTGCCAGCAGCGCCACAGGGACAGGCGAAAAACTGTTTTTT
>.|.|TRBJ2-5|TRBV6-6
CASSYSASPGETQYF
TGTGCCAGCAGTTACTCGGCGAGCCCAGGGGAGACCCAGTACTTC
>TRBD2|.|TRBJ2-3|TRBV27
CASSSPSGDTDTQYF
TGTGCCAGCAGTTCTCCTAGCGGGGACACAGATACGCAGTATTTT
>TRBD1|once|TRBJ1-1|TRBV6-6
CASSSKRTGIEAFF
TGTGCCAGCAGTTCTAAAAGGACAGGGATTGAAGCTTTCTTT
>.|.|TRBJ2-5|TRBV28
CASTITGTQYF
TGTGCCAGCACCATTACAGGGACCCAGTACTTC
>TRBD2|.|TRBJ2-1|TRBV5-6
CASSLLGGGASRDEQFF
TGTGCCAGCAGCTTGCTTGGCGGGGGGGCGTCTAGGGATGAGCAGTTCTTC
>.|.|TRBJ2-7|TRBV6-5
CASSYSSGSSYEQYF
TGTGCCAGCAGTTACTCGTCCGGGAGTTCCTACGAGCAGTACTTC
>.|.|TRBJ1-2|TRBV24-1
CATRGSETGYTF
TGTGCCACCCGAGGGTCAGAAACTGGCTACACCTTC
>.|.|TRBJ1-2|TRBV6-6
CASSDGQYYGYTF
TGTGCCAGCAGCGATGGACAGTATTATGGCTACACCTTC
>.|.|TRBJ1-2|TRBV5-1
CASSLGYKQIYGYTF
TGCGCCAGCAGCTTGGGGTATAAGCAAATCTATGGCTACACCTTC
>TRBD2|.|TRBJ2-1|TRBV27
CASSLTSGGHEQFF
TGTGCCAGCTCCCTCACGTCGGGGGGACATGAGCAGTTCTTC
>.|.|TRBJ2-5|TRBV5-4
CASSLSTAGGETQYF
TGTGCCAGCAGCTTGTCCACGGCAGGCGGGGAGACCCAGTACTTC
>TRBD1|.|TRBJ1-2|TRBV10-3
CAISISGQYGYTF
TGTGCCATCAGCATATCGGGACAGTATGGCTACACCTTC
>.|.|TRBJ1-2|TRBV5-4
CASSLPLGERGEGEDYGYTF
TGTGCCAGCAGCCTACCCTTGGGGGAGCGGGGAGAGGGCGAGGACTATGGCTACACCTTC
>.|.|TRBJ2-7|TRBV19
CASSPSGRGSYEQYF
TGTGCCAGTAGTCCTTCGGGCAGGGGATCCTACGAGCAGTACTTC
>.|once|TRBJ2-4|TRBV29-1
CSVFLYLTTGAPNF
TGCAGCGTTTTTCTCTACCTAACAACAGGCGCCCCGAACTTC
>.|few|TRBJ1-5|TRBV19
CASSIQEAGNQPQHF
TGTGCCAGTAGTATACAGGAAGCGGGCAATCAGCCCCAGCATTTT
>.|.|TRBJ2-3|TRBV4-3
CASSQGAGADTQYF
TGCGCCAGCAGCCAAGGCGCGGGGGCCGATACGCAGTATTTT
>TRBD1|.|TRBJ1-2|TRBV5-1
CASSLRTGYPHYGYTF
TGCGCCAGCAGCTTACGGACAGGGTATCCCCACTATGGCTACACCTTC
>.|.|TRBJ1-6|TRBV12-3/TRBV12-4
CASRGDYNSPLHF
TGTGCCAGCAGGGGAGATTATAATTCACCCCTCCACTTT
>TRBD1|.|TRBJ2-7|TRBV2
CASSEGWAGGEQYF
TGTGCCAGCAGTGAGGGTTGGGCAGGGGGCGAGCAGTACTTC
>TRBD2|.|TRBJ2-1|TRBV5-1
CASSSLAGNKNEQFF
TGCGCCAGCAGCTCATTAGCGGGTAATAAGAATGAGCAGTTCTTC
>TRBD1|.|TRBJ1-1|TRBV28
CASSSPWGAGGTEAFF
TGTGCCAGCAGTTCTCCCTGGGGGGCAGGGGGCACTGAAGCTTTCTTT
>.|.|TRBJ1-6|TRBV20-1
CSASFRDSPLHF
TGCAGTGCTAGTTTCAGGGATTCACCCCTCCACTTT
>.|.|TRBJ2-7|TRBV7-5
CVRSERTGGTYEQYF
TGTGTCAGAAGCGAGCGGACAGGGGGCACCTACGAGCAGTACTTC
>TRBD2|.|TRBJ2-1|TRBV3-1/TRBV3-2
CASSPKGLAGEQFF
TGTGCCAGCAGCCCCAAGGGACTAGCCGGTGAGCAGTTCTTC
>TRBD2|.|TRBJ2-7|TRBV6-2/TRBV6-3
CASSYSMGGGGLAGGYEQYF
TGTGCCAGCAGTTACTCGATGGGAGGAGGCGGGCTAGCGGGAGGCTACGAGCAGTACTTC
>TRBD2|once|TRBJ2-5|TRBV5-1
CASRTSGRRETQYF
TGCGCCAGCAGAACTAGCGGGAGGCGCGAGACCCAGTACTTC